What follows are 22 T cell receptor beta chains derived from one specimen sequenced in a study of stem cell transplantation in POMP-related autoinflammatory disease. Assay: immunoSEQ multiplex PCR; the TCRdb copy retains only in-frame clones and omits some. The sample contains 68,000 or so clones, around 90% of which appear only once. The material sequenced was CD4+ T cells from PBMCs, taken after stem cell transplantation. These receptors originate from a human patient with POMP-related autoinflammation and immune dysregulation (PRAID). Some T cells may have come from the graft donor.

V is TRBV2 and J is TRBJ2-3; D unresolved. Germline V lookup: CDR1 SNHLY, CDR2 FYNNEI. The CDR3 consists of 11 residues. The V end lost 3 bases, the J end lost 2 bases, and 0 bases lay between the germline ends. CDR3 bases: TGTGCCAGCAGTGACACAGATACGCAGTATTTT. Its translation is CASSDTDTQYF.

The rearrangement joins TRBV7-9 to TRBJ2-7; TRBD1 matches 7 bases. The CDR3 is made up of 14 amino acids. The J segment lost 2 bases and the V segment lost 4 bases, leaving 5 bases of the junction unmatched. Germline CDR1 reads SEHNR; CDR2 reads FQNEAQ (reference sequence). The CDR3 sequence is CASSSRTGAYEQYF. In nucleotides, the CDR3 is TGTGCCAGCAGCTCCCGGACAGGAGCCTACGAGCAGTACTTC. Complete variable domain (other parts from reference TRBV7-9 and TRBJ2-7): DTGVSQNPRHKITKRGQNVTFRCDPISEHNRLYWYRQTLGQGPEFLTYFQNEAQLEKSRLLSDRFSAERPKGSFSTLEIQRTEQGDSAMYLCASSSRTGAYEQYFGPGTRLTVT.

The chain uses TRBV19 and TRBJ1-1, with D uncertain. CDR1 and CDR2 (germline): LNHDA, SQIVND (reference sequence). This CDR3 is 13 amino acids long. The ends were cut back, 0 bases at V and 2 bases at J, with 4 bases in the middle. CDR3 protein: CASSIESNTEAFF. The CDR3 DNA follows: TGTGCCAGTAGTATAGAAAGCAACACTGAAGCTTTCTTT.

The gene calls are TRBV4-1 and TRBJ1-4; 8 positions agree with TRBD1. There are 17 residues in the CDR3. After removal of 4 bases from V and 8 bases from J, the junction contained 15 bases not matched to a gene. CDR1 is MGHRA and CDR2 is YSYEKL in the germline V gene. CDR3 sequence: CASSPTNPRQGLEKLFF. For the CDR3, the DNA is TGCGCCAGCAGCCCCACGAATCCCCGACAGGGGCTCGAAAAACTGTTTTTT.

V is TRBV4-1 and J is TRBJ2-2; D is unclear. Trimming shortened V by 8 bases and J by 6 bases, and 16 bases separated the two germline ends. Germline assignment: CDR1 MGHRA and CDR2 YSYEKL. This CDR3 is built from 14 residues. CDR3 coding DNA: TGCGCCAGCCAACTCCGGCCCTGGGCCGGGGAGCTGTTTTTT. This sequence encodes CASQLRPWAGELFF.

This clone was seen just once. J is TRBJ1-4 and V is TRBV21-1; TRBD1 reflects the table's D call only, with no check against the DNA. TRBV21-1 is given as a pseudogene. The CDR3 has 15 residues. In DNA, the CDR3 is TGTGCCAGCAGCAAGAAGCAACAGGGCCGTGAAAAACTGTTTTTT. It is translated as CASSKKQQGREKLFF.

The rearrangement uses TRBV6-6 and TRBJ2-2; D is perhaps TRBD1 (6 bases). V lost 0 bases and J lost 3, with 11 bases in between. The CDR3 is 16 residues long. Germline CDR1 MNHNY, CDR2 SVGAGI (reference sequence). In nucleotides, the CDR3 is TGTGCCAGCAGTTACTCGTACAGGGCGTACACCGGGGAGCTGTTTTTT. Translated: CASSYSYRAYTGELFF.

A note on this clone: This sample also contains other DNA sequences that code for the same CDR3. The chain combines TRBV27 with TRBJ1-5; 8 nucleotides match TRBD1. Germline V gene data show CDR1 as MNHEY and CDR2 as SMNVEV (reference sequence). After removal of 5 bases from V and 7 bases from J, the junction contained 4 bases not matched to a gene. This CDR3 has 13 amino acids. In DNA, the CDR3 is TGTGCCAGCAGTCCTAACAGGGGGCAGCCCCAGCATTTT. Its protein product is CASSPNRGQPQHF.

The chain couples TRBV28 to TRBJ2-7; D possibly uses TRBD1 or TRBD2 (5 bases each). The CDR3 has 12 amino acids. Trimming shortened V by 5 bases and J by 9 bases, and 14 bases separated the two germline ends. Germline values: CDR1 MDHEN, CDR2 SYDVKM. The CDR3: CASSQGVLGQYF. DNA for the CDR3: TGTGCCAGCAGTCAGGGAGTACTGGGGCAGTACTTC.

The CDR3 loop is CASSLISESTDTQYF. CDR3 in DNA: TGTGCCAGCAGCTTAATTTCGGAAAGCACAGATACGCAGTATTTT. V usage is TRBV11-2 and J usage is TRBJ2-3, with unresolved D. Germline CDR1 reads SGHAT; CDR2 reads FQNNGV. Trimming took off 2 bases at V and 0 bases at J, with 9 bases between the two ends. This CDR3 contains 15 residues.

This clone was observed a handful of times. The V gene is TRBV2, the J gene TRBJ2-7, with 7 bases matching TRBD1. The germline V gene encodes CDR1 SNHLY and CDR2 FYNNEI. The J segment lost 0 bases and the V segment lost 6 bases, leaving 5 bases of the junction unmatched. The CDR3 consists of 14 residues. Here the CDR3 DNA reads TGTGCCAGCAGGTACAGGGGTAGCTCCTACGAGCAGTACGTC. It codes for CASRYRGSSYEQYV.

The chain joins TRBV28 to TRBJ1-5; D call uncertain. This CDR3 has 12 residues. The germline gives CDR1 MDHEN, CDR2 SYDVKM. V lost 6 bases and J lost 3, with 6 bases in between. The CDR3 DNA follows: TGTGCCAGCAGACAGACCAATCAGCCCCAGCATTTT. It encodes CASRQTNQPQHF.

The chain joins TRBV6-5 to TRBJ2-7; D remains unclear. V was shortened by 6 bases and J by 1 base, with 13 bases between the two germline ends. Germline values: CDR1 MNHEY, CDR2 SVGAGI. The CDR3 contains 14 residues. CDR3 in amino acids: CASRAASASYEQYF. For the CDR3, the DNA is TGTGCCAGCAGGGCCGCGAGTGCATCCTACGAGCAGTACTTC.

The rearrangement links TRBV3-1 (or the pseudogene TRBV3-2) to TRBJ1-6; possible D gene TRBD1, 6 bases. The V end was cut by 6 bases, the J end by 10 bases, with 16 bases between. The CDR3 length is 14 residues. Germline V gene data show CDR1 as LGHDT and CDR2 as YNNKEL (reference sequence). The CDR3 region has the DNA TGTGCCAGCAGTCCGGACAGAGGGAGATCACCCCTCCACTTT. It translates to CASSPDRGRSPLHF.

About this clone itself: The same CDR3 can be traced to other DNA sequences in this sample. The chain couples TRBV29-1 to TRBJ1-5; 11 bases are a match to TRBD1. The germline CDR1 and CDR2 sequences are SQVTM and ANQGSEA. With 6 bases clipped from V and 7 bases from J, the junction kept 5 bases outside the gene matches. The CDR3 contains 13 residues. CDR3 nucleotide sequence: TGCAGCGTAGGGACAGGGGGGGAACAGCCCCAGCATTTT. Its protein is CSVGTGGEQPQHF.

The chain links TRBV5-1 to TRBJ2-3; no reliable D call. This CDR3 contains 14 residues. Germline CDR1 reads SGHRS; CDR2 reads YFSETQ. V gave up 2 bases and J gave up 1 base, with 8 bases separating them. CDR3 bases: TGCGCCAGCAGCTTTTGGTGGGGCACAGATACGCAGTATTTT. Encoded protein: CASSFWWGTDTQYF.

The CDR3 DNA follows: TGTGCCAGCAGCCAAGATACAGGGGTTAGGGGCACCGGGGAGCTGTTTTTT. This gives the protein CASSQDTGVRGTGELFF. This chain uses TRBV3-1 (or the pseudogene TRBV3-2) with TRBJ2-2, with 7 bases aligning to TRBD1. Unmatched junction bases numbered 8, after V lost 0 bases and J lost 4 bases. The CDR3 consists of 17 residues. The germline V gene has CDR1 LGHDT and CDR2 YNNKEL (reference sequence).

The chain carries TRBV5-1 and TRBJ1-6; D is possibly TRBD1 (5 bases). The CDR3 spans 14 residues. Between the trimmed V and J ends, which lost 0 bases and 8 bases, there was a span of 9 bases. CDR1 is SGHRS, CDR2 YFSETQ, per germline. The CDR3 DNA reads TGCGCCAGCAGCTTGGCGGGAGGGGATTCACCCCTCCACTTT. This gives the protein CASSLAGGDSPLHF.

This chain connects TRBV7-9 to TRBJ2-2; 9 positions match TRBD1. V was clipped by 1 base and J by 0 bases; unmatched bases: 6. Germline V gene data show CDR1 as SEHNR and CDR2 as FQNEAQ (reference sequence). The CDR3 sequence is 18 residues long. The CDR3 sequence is CASSLVGYRGPNTGELFF. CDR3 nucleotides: TGTGCCAGCAGCTTAGTGGGTTACAGGGGGCCGAACACCGGGGAGCTGTTTTTT.

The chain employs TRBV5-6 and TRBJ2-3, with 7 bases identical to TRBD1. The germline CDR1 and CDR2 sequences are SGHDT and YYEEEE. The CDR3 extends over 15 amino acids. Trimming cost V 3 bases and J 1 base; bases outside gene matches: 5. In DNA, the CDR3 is TGTGCCAGCAGCTCACGACAGGGCCGCACAGATACGCAGTATTTT. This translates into CASSSRQGRTDTQYF.

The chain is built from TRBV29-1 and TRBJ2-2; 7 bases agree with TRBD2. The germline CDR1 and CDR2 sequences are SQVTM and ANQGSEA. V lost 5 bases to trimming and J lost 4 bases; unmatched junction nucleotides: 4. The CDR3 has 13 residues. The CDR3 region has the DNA TGCAGCGTTCTACTAGCGAGCACCGGGGAGCTGTTTTTT. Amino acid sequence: CSVLLASTGELFF.

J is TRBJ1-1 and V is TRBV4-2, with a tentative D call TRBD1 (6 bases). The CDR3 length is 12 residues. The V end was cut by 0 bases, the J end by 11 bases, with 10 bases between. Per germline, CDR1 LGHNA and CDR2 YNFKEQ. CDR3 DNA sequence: TGTGCCAGCAGCCAAGATTCAGGGGTCGCTTTCTTT. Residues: CASSQDSGVAFF.